What follows is one T cell receptor (beta chain) and its context. Its specificity is not known. This sample was taken from a study of blood T cells in healthy people across ages. Study-wide findings and caveats: The CMV status of each donor remained undetermined, and this could have confounded shifts in expanded clonotypes. Per-million-T-cell TCR beta diversity fell roughly linearly with age.

It was roughly 10 milliliters of peripheral blood that were drawn from each donor. A J-beta primer mix and a sample-barcoded 5' primer were used in a second PCR of roughly 6 to 11 cycles. Individual samples furnished no less than 2.5 million CDR3-containing paired-end reads apiece. TCRdb re-called the 5' RACE reads through MiXCR, storing one row per CDR3 protein. The sample records roughly 500,000 distinct CDR3 sequences, approximately 27% being singletons. Germline V gene data show CDR1 as DFQATT and CDR2 as SNEGSKA (reference sequence). CDR3 size: 11 residues. Trimming took off 3 bases at V and 8 bases at J, with 8 bases between the two ends.

The source is a woman in her 70s in good health. V usage is TRBV20-1 and J usage is TRBJ2-1, with D uncertain. Material: blood. Here the CDR3 DNA reads TGCAGTGCTAGGAAGGGTCATGAGCAGTTCTTC. The encoded protein is CSARKGHEQFF.